Shown below are 12 T cell receptor beta chains from a single sample sequenced in a study of identifying expanded T cells in peripheral blood. Assay used: immunoSEQ multiplex PCR; TCRdb lists only in-frame clones, some missing. The data show more than 65,000 clones, around nine tenths seen once. The sample consisted of blood. Source of these receptors: a person between 18 and 69 years old in good health.

The genes are TRBV2 and TRBJ2-7; tentatively, D is TRBD1 (6 bases). V lost 6 bases and J lost 4, with 10 bases in between. The CDR3 has 12 amino acids. The germline CDR1 and CDR2 sequences are SNHLY and FYNNEI. Here the CDR3 reads CASRETGYEQYF. CDR3 bases: TGTGCCAGCAGGGAAACAGGGTACGAGCAGTACTTC.

The chain links TRBV5-1 to TRBJ2-5; D possibly corresponds to TRBD2 (5 bases). From germline, CDR1 is SGHRS and CDR2 YFSETQ. There are 15 residues in the CDR3. V lost 4 bases and J lost 2, with 15 bases in between. DNA for the CDR3: TGCGCCAGCAGCCCCTCCCTCGGGGTACAAGAGACCCAGTACTTC. It specifies CASSPSLGVQETQYF.

Comment on this clone: Distinct nucleotide sequences in the sample also encode this CDR3. This chain connects TRBV29-1 to TRBJ2-3; 10 bases map to TRBD2. The V segment lost 4 bases and the J segment 4 bases; nucleotides outside the gene matches: 2. Looked up from germline, CDR1 is SQVTM and CDR2 is ANQGSEA. The CDR3 contains 13 residues. Here the CDR3 reads CSVGTSGADTQYF. The CDR3 coding sequence is TGCAGCGTTGGAACTAGCGGGGCAGATACGCAGTATTTT.

V is TRBV10-2 and J is TRBJ2-3; 12 bases map to TRBD2. This CDR3 has 16 amino acids. Trimming cost V 3 bases and J 5 bases; bases outside gene matches: 6. CDR1 is WSHSY and CDR2 is SAAADI in the germline V gene. CDR3 coding DNA: TGCGCCAGCAGTGAACTAGCGGGGGGTCGCAGAGATACGCAGTATTTT. This gives the protein CASSELAGGRRDTQYF.

The chain combines TRBV7-2 with TRBJ2-1; D unclear. The CDR3 is made up of 12 amino acids. With 1 base removed from V and 10 bases from J, the gap between germline ends came to 8 bases. Looked up from germline, CDR1 is SGHTA and CDR2 is FQGNSA. CDR3 coding DNA: TGTGCCAGCAGCTTAGGTCTTCCAGAGCAGTTCTTC. It codes for CASSLGLPEQFF. Together with reference TRBV7-2 and TRBJ2-1, the CDR3 gives the full variable domain: GAGVSQSPSNKVTEKGKDVELRCDPISGHTALYWYRQSLGQGLEFLIYFQGNSAPDKSGLPSDRFSAERTGGSVSTLTIQRTQQEDSAVYLCASSLGLPEQFFGPGTRLTVL.

The J gene is TRBJ2-1, the V gene TRBV4-1; D possibly corresponds to TRBD2 (5 bases). The V and J ends lost 3 bases and 10 bases respectively, with 10 bases between them. The germline gives CDR1 MGHRA, CDR2 YSYEKL. The CDR3 length is 12 residues. The CDR3 nucleotides read TGCGCCAGCAGCCATGTAGCGTCCGAGCAGTTCTTC. Its protein is CASSHVASEQFF.

CDR3 residues: CASSKQGYREKLFF. The CDR3 DNA follows: TGTGCCAGCAGTAAACAGGGTTACAGGGAAAAACTGTTTTTT. This chain joins TRBV2 and TRBJ1-4; D possibly corresponds to TRBD1 (6 bases). The CDR3 length is 14 residues. V shed 5 bases and J shed 8 bases, with 15 bases lying between them. Germline CDR1 reads SNHLY; CDR2 reads FYNNEI.

DNA for the CDR3: TGTGCCAGCTCACCCACCGCAGGGGGCGCGAACAATGAGCAGTTCTTC. Translating it yields CASSPTAGGANNEQFF. The chain couples TRBV18 to TRBJ2-1, with 8 bases lining up with TRBD1. The V and J ends lost 3 bases and 5 bases, in that order; junction bases with no gene match: 9. The CDR3 is 16 amino acids. Germline CDR1 and CDR2: KGHSH and LQKENI. Combining the CDR3 with reference TRBV18 and TRBJ2-1 gives the whole variable domain NAGVMQNPRHLVRRRGQEARLRCSPMKGHSHVYWYRQLPEEGLKFMVYLQKENIIDESGMPKERFSAEFPKEGPSILRIQQVVRGDSAAYFCASSPTAGGANNEQFFGPGTRLTVL.

The V call is TRBV7-2, the J call TRBJ1-2, with a weak D call TRBD1 (5 bases). V was trimmed by 1 base and J by 4 bases, leaving 16 bases between them. Germline V gene lookup returns CDR1 SGHTA and CDR2 FQGNSA. This CDR3 is 16 amino acids long. The CDR3, as DNA: TGTGCCAGCAGCTTAGGGGCAGGGCTCGACCTCTATGGCTACACCTTC. The encoded protein is CASSLGAGLDLYGYTF. The entire variable domain, with the rest obtained from reference TRBV7-2 and TRBJ1-2, is as follows: GAGVSQSPSNKVTEKGKDVELRCDPISGHTALYWYRQSLGQGLEFLIYFQGNSAPDKSGLPSDRFSAERTGGSVSTLTIQRTQQEDSAVYLCASSLGAGLDLYGYTFGSGTRLTVV.

The chain joins TRBV28 to TRBJ2-2; 8 bases fit TRBD1. This CDR3 spans 15 amino acids. Germline V gene lookup returns CDR1 MDHEN and CDR2 SYDVKM. The J segment lost 6 bases and the V segment lost 5 bases, leaving 8 bases of the junction unmatched. CDR3 bases: TGTGCCAGCAGTCCCGCAGGGGGCTTTGCCGGGGAGCTGTTTTTT. Protein sequence: CASSPAGGFAGELFF. Together with reference TRBV28 and TRBJ2-2, the CDR3 gives the full variable domain: DVKVTQSSRYLVKRTGEKVFLECVQDMDHENMFWYRQDPGLGLRLIYFSYDVKMKEKGDIPEGYSVSREKKERFSLILESASTNQTSMYLCASSPAGGFAGELFFGEGSRLTVL.

In its sample, this clone was seen once. V gene TRBV4-1 combines with J gene TRBJ2-1, with 9 positions matching TRBD2. This CDR3 contains 18 residues. J lost 6 bases, V lost 6 bases, and 18 bases had no gene match. Germline V gives CDR1 MGHRA, CDR2 YSYEKL. The CDR3 spells CASSRGKVAGERANEQFF. In DNA form, the CDR3 reads TGCGCCAGCAGTCGAGGAAAAGTAGCGGGGGAGAGGGCCAATGAGCAGTTCTTC.

The V and J genes are TRBV6-5 and TRBJ1-2; 9 positions match TRBD1. Germline CDR1 and CDR2: MNHEY and SVGAGI. CDR3 length: 14 amino acids. The V and J ends lost 6 bases and 7 bases, in that order; junction bases with no gene match: 9. Here the CDR3 DNA reads TGTGCCAGCAGGGGGGGACAGGGACGATGTGGCTACACCTTC. Translated: CASRGGQGRCGYTF.